The 5 T cell receptor beta chains below all came from one sample that was sequenced in a study of technical replicates of blood from a handful of donors. Method: immunoSEQ multiplex PCR; TCRdb's copy keeps in-frame clones and lacks some. The sample lists about 90,000 clones, 94% occurring once. The sample consisted of T cells isolated from PBMCs. The receptors stem from a human donor in good health.

The V call is TRBV7-6, the J call TRBJ2-3; TRBD2 agrees at 9 bases. Germline-derived CDR1 and CDR2 are SGHVS and FNYEAQ. The junction had 4 bases not matched to a gene; V was cut back by 5 bases and J by 4 bases. The CDR3 totals 14 residues. Here the CDR3 DNA reads TGTGCCAGCAGCCCTAGCGGGGTCCCAGATACGCAGTATTTT. Translating gives CASSPSGVPDTQYF.

Here the CDR3 reads CASSPSGGFGTGDTGELFF. CDR3 nucleotides: TGCGCCAGCAGCCCCAGTGGGGGATTTGGGACAGGGGACACCGGGGAGCTGTTTTTT. V gene TRBV5-1 combines with J gene TRBJ2-2; TRBD1 aligns across 10 bases. V lost 4 bases to trimming and J lost 3 bases; unmatched junction nucleotides: 15. The germline V gene encodes CDR1 SGHRS and CDR2 YFSETQ. This CDR3 is built from 19 residues. Looking up the rest from reference TRBV5-1 and TRBJ2-2 gives the full variable domain: KAGVTQTPRYLIKTRGQQVTLSCSPISGHRSVSWYQQTPGQGLQFLFEYFSETQRNKGNFPGRFSGRQFSNSRSEMNVSTLELGDSALYLCASSPSGGFGTGDTGELFFGEGSRLTVL.

The chain combines TRBV6-5 with TRBJ2-2; possible D gene TRBD1, 5 bases. The CDR3 contains 14 residues. V lost 7 bases and J 1 base, leaving 10 bases between the germline ends. In germline, CDR1 is MNHEY, CDR2 SVGAGI. CDR3 residues: CASTLTGNTGELFF. DNA of the CDR3: TGTGCCAGCACCCTAACAGGGAACACCGGGGAGCTGTTTTTT.

J is TRBJ2-7 and V is TRBV7-2; D call uncertain. Germline lookup yields CDR1 SGHTA and CDR2 FQGNSA. The V end lost 1 base, the J end lost 3 bases, and 13 bases lay between the germline ends. The CDR3 runs to 15 residues. CDR3 sequence (DNA): TGTGCCAGCAGCTTAGATTCGGGTGGAGTCTACGAGCAGTACTTC. It yields the protein CASSLDSGGVYEQYF.

V gene TRBV6-5 combines with J gene TRBJ1-6, with TRBD1 as a possible D gene (5 bases). The germline gives CDR1 MNHEY, CDR2 SVGAGI. The CDR3 contains 14 residues. Trimming took 6 bases from V and 10 from J, leaving 16 bases between them. The CDR3 is CASRTDSARSPLHF. In DNA form, the CDR3 reads TGTGCCAGCAGAACCGACAGCGCTCGGTCACCCCTCCACTTT.